This T cell receptor (beta chain) was captured by sequencing in a study of blood T cell repertoires in COVID-19. Study details: Acute-phase and convalescent COVID-19 samples originated in the United States, Italy and Spain. PBMCs, B-cell-depleted T cells, or T cells were the source of the cDNA or gDNA that made up the material.

The ends were cut back, 5 bases at V and 4 bases at J, with 14 bases in the middle. CDR1 is SGHAT and CDR2 is FQNNGV in the germline V gene. This CDR3 spans 14 amino acids. Methods used by the authors: Amplification with reference gene primers provided the estimates of nucleated cell counts. Sequenced by immunoSEQ multiplex PCR; TCRdb stores in-frame clones only, minus some. V, J and clone size are taken as reported in that table, and D and trimming were inferred from the DNA itself. The table records approximately 15,000 clones, around 91% of them present only once. The chain couples TRBV11-2 to TRBJ1-1; maybe TRBD1 (6 bases). The specimen was peripheral blood. The sequence came from a man between 60 and 75 years old with active COVID-19. DNA for the CDR3: TGTGCCAGCAGCCCGATTATCAGGGGCACTGAAGCTTTCTTT. Protein: CASSPIIRGTEAFF.